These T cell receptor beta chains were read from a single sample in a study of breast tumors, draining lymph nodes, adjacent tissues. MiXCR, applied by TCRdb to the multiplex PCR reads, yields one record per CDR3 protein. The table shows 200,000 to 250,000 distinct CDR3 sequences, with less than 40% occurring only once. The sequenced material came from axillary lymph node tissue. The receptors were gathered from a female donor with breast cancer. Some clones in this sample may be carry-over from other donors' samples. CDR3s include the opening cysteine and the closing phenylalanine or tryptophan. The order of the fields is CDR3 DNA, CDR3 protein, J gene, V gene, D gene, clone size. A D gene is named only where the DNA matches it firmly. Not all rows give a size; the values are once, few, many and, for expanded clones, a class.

CDR3 DNA: TGTGCCAGCAGCGTGGGAGGGTATGGGGCCAACGTCCTGACTTTC
CDR3 protein: CASSVGGYGANVLTF
J gene: TRBJ2-6
V gene: TRBV11-3
D gene: TRBD2
clone size: many

CDR3 DNA: TGTGCCTGGACCCAGGGGGCGTTTCATGGCTACACCTTC
CDR3 protein: CAWTQGAFHGYTF
J gene: TRBJ1-2
V gene: TRBV30
D gene: TRBD1
clone size: many

CDR3 DNA: TGTGCCAGCAGCTTGAAGGGTGGCGGGACAGATACGCAGTATTTT
CDR3 protein: CASSLKGGGTDTQYF
J gene: TRBJ2-3
V gene: TRBV7-9
D gene: -
clone size: once

CDR3 DNA: TGTGCCACCAGCAGGGGGGATGGGGCTGGGGCCAACGTCCTGACTTTC
CDR3 protein: CATSRGDGAGANVLTF
J gene: TRBJ2-6
V gene: TRBV15
D gene: -
clone size: many

CDR3 DNA: -
CDR3 protein: CASSWGQGNIF
J gene: TRBJ1-1
V gene: TRBV7-9
D gene: -
clone size: -

CDR3 DNA: TGTGCCACCAGAACCGAGGACAGTTTCACTGAAGCTTTCTTT
CDR3 protein: CATRTEDSFTEAFF
J gene: TRBJ1-1
V gene: TRBV15
D gene: -
clone size: -

CDR3 DNA: TGTGCCAGCAGCTTGGGCACAGGGTCCCCAGATACGCAGTATTTT
CDR3 protein: CASSLGTGSPDTQYF
J gene: TRBJ2-3
V gene: TRBV11-2
D gene: -
clone size: few

CDR3 DNA: TGTGCCAGCAGTGCCCGGGACAGGGGGCTAACTGAAGCTTTCTTT
CDR3 protein: CASSARDRGLTEAFF
J gene: TRBJ1-1
V gene: TRBV25-1
D gene: TRBD1
clone size: -

CDR3 DNA: TGTGCCATCAGTTTCGGCCTAACCACTTACGAGCAGTACTTC
CDR3 protein: CAISFGLTTYEQYF
J gene: TRBJ2-7
V gene: TRBV10-3
D gene: -
clone size: -

CDR3 DNA: TGTGCCAGCAGCTTAATCCGGGGGGCTTTAGATACGCAGTATTTT
CDR3 protein: CASSLIRGALDTQYF
J gene: TRBJ2-3
V gene: TRBV7-3
D gene: -
clone size: many

CDR3 DNA: TGTGCCAGTAGTATCAATGTGCTAGCCAAAAACATTCAGTACTTC
CDR3 protein: CASSINVLAKNIQYF
J gene: TRBJ2-4
V gene: TRBV19
D gene: -
clone size: few

CDR3 DNA: TGTGCTAGCAGCTTAGCAGCGGGAGTGGGTGAGACCCAGTACTTC
CDR3 protein: CASSLAAGVGETQYF
J gene: TRBJ2-5
V gene: TRBV7-7
D gene: TRBD2
clone size: many

CDR3 DNA: TGTGCCAGCAGCTTTGGAGGGGCGAGCATTCAGTACTTC
CDR3 protein: CASSFGGASIQYF
J gene: TRBJ2-4
V gene: TRBV11-3
D gene: -
clone size: few

CDR3 DNA: TGTGCCAGCAGTCGTAGCGGGGGCTACGAGCAGTACTTC
CDR3 protein: CASSRSGGYEQYF
J gene: TRBJ2-7
V gene: TRBV7-9
D gene: TRBD2
clone size: many

CDR3 DNA: TGTGCCAGCAGCTTGGCCAGGGGACGTCGGTATGGCTACACCTTC
CDR3 protein: CASSLARGRRYGYTF
J gene: TRBJ1-2
V gene: TRBV5-8
D gene: -
clone size: -

CDR3 DNA: TGTGCCAGCTCTAGCGGTTGGGAGCAGTACTTC
CDR3 protein: CASSSGWEQYF
J gene: TRBJ2-7
V gene: TRBV2
D gene: TRBD2
clone size: -

CDR3 DNA: TGTGCCAGCAGCCAGACAGCTGGAAACACCATATATTTT
CDR3 protein: CASSQTAGNTIYF
J gene: TRBJ1-3
V gene: TRBV5-6
D gene: -
clone size: many

CDR3 DNA: TGTGCCAGCGCCCCTACAGGGATTGAAGAAAAACTGTTTTTT
CDR3 protein: CASAPTGIEEKLFF
J gene: TRBJ1-4
V gene: TRBV12-3/TRBV12-4
D gene: -
clone size: -

CDR3 DNA: TGTGCCAGCAGCTTAGGGCAGGCTGCAAGAAACACCATATATTTT
CDR3 protein: CASSLGQAARNTIYF
J gene: TRBJ1-3
V gene: TRBV7-2
D gene: -
clone size: -

CDR3 DNA: TGCAGTGCTAGGAAAAGGGGGCTAGCGCCAAATGAGCAGTTCTTC
CDR3 protein: CSARKRGLAPNEQFF
J gene: TRBJ2-1
V gene: TRBV20-1
D gene: -
clone size: few

CDR3 DNA: TGTGCCAGTAGTTTTTACAGGGGGCGCGGGGCCAACGTCCTGACTTTC
CDR3 protein: CASSFYRGRGANVLTF
J gene: TRBJ2-6
V gene: TRBV19
D gene: TRBD1
clone size: many

CDR3 DNA: TGTGCTAGTGGTTCGGACAGGGGGCTGCAAGAGACCCAGTACTTC
CDR3 protein: CASGSDRGLQETQYF
J gene: TRBJ2-5
V gene: TRBV12-5
D gene: TRBD1
clone size: many

CDR3 DNA: TGTGCCAGCAGCCTCGAACAGGGGGCGGGTAATGAAAAACTGTTTTTT
CDR3 protein: CASSLEQGAGNEKLFF
J gene: TRBJ1-4
V gene: TRBV7-9
D gene: TRBD1
clone size: -

CDR3 DNA: TGTGCCAGCACCCTGGTGGGCGAGCAGTACTTC
CDR3 protein: CASTLVGEQYF
J gene: TRBJ2-7
V gene: TRBV2
D gene: -
clone size: many

CDR3 DNA: TGTGCCAGCAGTTTAGTGGGGCAAGAGCAGTTCTTC
CDR3 protein: CASSLVGQEQFF
J gene: TRBJ2-1
V gene: TRBV12-3/TRBV12-4
D gene: -
clone size: many

CDR3 DNA: TGTGCCAGCAGCTCTGACAGGGTCGATTCACCCCTCCACTTT
CDR3 protein: CASSSDRVDSPLHF
J gene: TRBJ1-6
V gene: TRBV3-1
D gene: TRBD1
clone size: many

CDR3 DNA: TGCAGTGCTAGCCTAAGACAGGGCGGCTCTGGCTGCACCTTC
CDR3 protein: CSASLRQGGSGCTF
J gene: TRBJ1-2
V gene: TRBV20-1
D gene: TRBD1
clone size: -

CDR3 DNA: TGTGCCAGCGCTTACTCGGGGCCCCAGCATTTT
CDR3 protein: CASAYSGPQHF
J gene: TRBJ1-5
V gene: TRBV6-2/TRBV6-3
D gene: -
clone size: few

CDR3 DNA: TGTGCCAGCAGCCCCGCTGGAAACACCATATATTTT
CDR3 protein: CASSPAGNTIYF
J gene: TRBJ1-3
V gene: TRBV7-6
D gene: -
clone size: many

CDR3 DNA: TGTGCCAGCAGTTTGAGGACTAGCGGGAAGGTTACGCAGTATTTT
CDR3 protein: CASSLRTSGKVTQYF
J gene: TRBJ2-3
V gene: TRBV2
D gene: TRBD2
clone size: -

CDR3 DNA: TGCGCCAGCAGCCAAGTCGGTTATGAAGCTTTCTTT
CDR3 protein: CASSQVGYEAFF
J gene: TRBJ1-1
V gene: TRBV4-3
D gene: -
clone size: -

CDR3 DNA: TGTGCCAGCGGACAGAGACAGGCCTCCGAGCAGTACTTC
CDR3 protein: CASGQRQASEQYF
J gene: TRBJ2-7
V gene: TRBV11-3
D gene: -
clone size: few

CDR3 DNA: TGTGCCAGCAGTCCCAACCTGGGGAGGGGCGCGAACTATGGCTACACCTTC
CDR3 protein: CASSPNLGRGANYGYTF
J gene: TRBJ1-2
V gene: TRBV6-1
D gene: -
clone size: few

CDR3 DNA: TGTGCCAGCAGCCACAGGACTAGTACTACCCACGGCCAGCAGTACTTC
CDR3 protein: CASSHRTSTTHGQQYF
J gene: TRBJ2-7
V gene: TRBV7-8
D gene: TRBD2
clone size: -

CDR3 DNA: TGCAGTGCTTCGTATGGGGAGACCCAGTACTTC
CDR3 protein: CSASYGETQYF
J gene: TRBJ2-5
V gene: TRBV20-1
D gene: -
clone size: -

CDR3 DNA: TGTGCCAGCAGTCACTCGTTCGACTACAATGAGCAGTTCTTC
CDR3 protein: CASSHSFDYNEQFF
J gene: TRBJ2-1
V gene: TRBV6-4
D gene: -
clone size: few

CDR3 DNA: TGCGCCAGCAGCTTGGCAGAACGGAGCACAGATACGCAGTATTTT
CDR3 protein: CASSLAERSTDTQYF
J gene: TRBJ2-3
V gene: TRBV5-1
D gene: -
clone size: many

CDR3 DNA: TGCAGTGCTAGAGTAGGGGCGGACACTGAAGCTTTCTTT
CDR3 protein: CSARVGADTEAFF
J gene: TRBJ1-1
V gene: TRBV20-1
D gene: -
clone size: once

CDR3 DNA: TGTGCCAGCAGTCCTCACAACCAAGAGACCCAGTACTTC
CDR3 protein: CASSPHNQETQYF
J gene: TRBJ2-5
V gene: TRBV6-2/TRBV6-3
D gene: -
clone size: many

CDR3 DNA: TGTGCCAGCAGTGACAAGGCGTCTCCCTACGAGCAGTACTTC
CDR3 protein: CASSDKASPYEQYF
J gene: TRBJ2-7
V gene: TRBV6-4
D gene: -
clone size: many

CDR3 DNA: TGTGCCAGCACCAGGGGAGTTTTGGACGAGCAGTACTTC
CDR3 protein: CASTRGVLDEQYF
J gene: TRBJ2-7
V gene: TRBV27
D gene: -
clone size: few

CDR3 DNA: TGTGCCATCAGTGAGTCGACGGGGACAGGCCTCTATGGCTACACCTTC
CDR3 protein: CAISESTGTGLYGYTF
J gene: TRBJ1-2
V gene: TRBV10-3
D gene: TRBD1
clone size: many

CDR3 DNA: TGCGCCAGCAGCCTCCGGGCCGAAGCAGGCGAGCAGTACTTC
CDR3 protein: CASSLRAEAGEQYF
J gene: TRBJ2-7
V gene: TRBV5-1
D gene: -
clone size: many

CDR3 DNA: TGTGCCAGTAGTCCCCTGGGGGGCGCGTCGGATACGCAGTATTTT
CDR3 protein: CASSPLGGASDTQYF
J gene: TRBJ2-3
V gene: TRBV19
D gene: -
clone size: many

CDR3 DNA: TGTGCCAGCAGTTTAGATGGAGTATTAGCCAAAAACATTCAGTACTTC
CDR3 protein: CASSLDGVLAKNIQYF
J gene: TRBJ2-4
V gene: TRBV12-3/TRBV12-4
D gene: -
clone size: -

CDR3 DNA: TGTGCCAGCAGCTTAAGGGGGGATTCCAAAAACATTCAGTACTTC
CDR3 protein: CASSLRGDSKNIQYF
J gene: TRBJ2-4
V gene: TRBV7-8
D gene: -
clone size: -

CDR3 DNA: TGCGCCAGTCGGCTGGCGGGCCACTACGAGCAGTACTTC
CDR3 protein: CASRLAGHYEQYF
J gene: TRBJ2-7
V gene: TRBV19
D gene: -
clone size: -

CDR3 DNA: TGTGCCAGCAGTTTTCTGACAGGGGGAAGTCAGCCCCAGCATTTT
CDR3 protein: CASSFLTGGSQPQHF
J gene: TRBJ1-5
V gene: TRBV2
D gene: TRBD1
clone size: many

CDR3 DNA: TGTGCCAGCAGCTTGCGACAGGGGCTTTACGAGCAGTACTTC
CDR3 protein: CASSLRQGLYEQYF
J gene: TRBJ2-7
V gene: TRBV7-6
D gene: TRBD1
clone size: many

CDR3 DNA: TGTGCCAGCAGCCGGGACAGGAACACCGGGGAGCTGTTTTTT
CDR3 protein: CASSRDRNTGELFF
J gene: TRBJ2-2
V gene: TRBV11-1
D gene: TRBD1
clone size: many

CDR3 DNA: TGTGCCAGCAGCCTCAAGGCGGGAAACTATGGCTACACCTTC
CDR3 protein: CASSLKAGNYGYTF
J gene: TRBJ1-2
V gene: TRBV7-9
D gene: -
clone size: once